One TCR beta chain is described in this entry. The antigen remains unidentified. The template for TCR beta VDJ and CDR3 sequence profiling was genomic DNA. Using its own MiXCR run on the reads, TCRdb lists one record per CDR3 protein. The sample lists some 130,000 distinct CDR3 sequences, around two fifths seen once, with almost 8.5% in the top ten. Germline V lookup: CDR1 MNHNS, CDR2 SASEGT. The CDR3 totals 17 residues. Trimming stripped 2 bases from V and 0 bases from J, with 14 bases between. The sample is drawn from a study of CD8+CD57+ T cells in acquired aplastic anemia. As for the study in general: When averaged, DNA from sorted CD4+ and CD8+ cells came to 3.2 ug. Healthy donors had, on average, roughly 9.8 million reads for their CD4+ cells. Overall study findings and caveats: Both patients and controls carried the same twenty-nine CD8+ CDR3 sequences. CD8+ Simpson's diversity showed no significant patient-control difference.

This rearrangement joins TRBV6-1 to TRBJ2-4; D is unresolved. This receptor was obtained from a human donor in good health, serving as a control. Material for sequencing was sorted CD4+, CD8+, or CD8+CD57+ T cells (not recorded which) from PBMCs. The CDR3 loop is CASSENEVTLAKNIQYF. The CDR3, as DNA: TGTGCCAGCAGTGAAAACGAAGTTACCTTAGCCAAAAACATTCAGTACTTC.